Listed below are T cell receptor beta chains from one sample, sequenced in a study of blood T cell repertoires in COVID-19. Sequencing used immunoSEQ multiplex PCR; TCRdb keeps in-frame clones, though not all of them. Among about 390,000 clones listed, 80% to 90% were seen once. Input material: PBMCs or T cells enriched from blood (not recorded which). The receptors originated from a woman between 50 and 59 years old who had recovered from COVID-19. Both conserved end residues are part of each CDR3. The order of the fields is CDR3 length, D gene, J gene, clone size, V gene, CDR3 protein, CDR3 DNA. The D gene is left open where the match is weak. Size tells how often a clone was seen (once, few, many) or the class of an expanded clone, and some rows leave it out.

length: 17; D: .; J: TRBJ2-1; size: .; V: TRBV7-2; CDR3: CASSLAGSNPSYNEQFF; DNA: TGTGCCAGCAGCTTAGCGGGCTCAAACCCCTCCTACAATGAGCAGTTCTTC
length: 11; D: .; J: TRBJ1-1; size: .; V: TRBV6-5; CDR3: CASSHGQEAFF; DNA: TGTGCCAGCAGTCATGGACAGGAAGCTTTCTTT
length: 12; D: .; J: TRBJ2-1; size: .; V: TRBV5-6; CDR3: CASSFAYNEQFF; DNA: TGTGCCAGCAGCTTTGCGTACAATGAGCAGTTCTTC
length: 15; D: TRBD2; J: TRBJ2-1; size: .; V: TRBV7-2; CDR3: CASSLGVAGYNEQFF; DNA: TGTGCCAGCAGCTTAGGGGTAGCGGGATACAATGAGCAGTTCTTC
length: 17; D: .; J: TRBJ1-4; size: .; V: TRBV27; CDR3: CASRSQGRGTTNEKLFF; DNA: TGTGCCAGCAGATCACAGGGAAGAGGTACAACTAATGAAAAACTGTTTTTT
length: 16; D: TRBD2; J: TRBJ2-3; size: .; V: TRBV19; CDR3: CASSPKAGTPLDTQYF; DNA: TGTGCCAGTAGTCCGAAAGCGGGGACGCCTCTAGATACGCAGTATTTT
length: 13; D: TRBD2; J: TRBJ2-3; size: few; V: TRBV7-8; CDR3: CATATGVGEGQYF; DNA: TGTGCCACCGCCACTGGGGTCGGGGAGGGGCAGTATTTT
length: 15; D: TRBD2; J: TRBJ2-1; size: .; V: TRBV9; CDR3: CASSVTSGGGRPQFF; DNA: TGTGCCAGCAGCGTCACTAGCGGGGGCGGGCGTCCACAGTTCTTC
length: 14; D: .; J: TRBJ1-3; size: .; V: TRBV19; CDR3: CASSIESSGNTIYF; DNA: TGTGCCAGTAGTATAGAGTCTTCTGGAAACACCATATATTTT
length: 14; D: TRBD1; J: TRBJ2-2; size: .; V: TRBV5-1; CDR3: CASRGQGATGELFF; DNA: TGCGCCAGCAGGGGACAGGGTGCCACCGGGGAGCTGTTTTTT
length: 13; D: .; J: TRBJ1-1; size: .; V: TRBV12-3/TRBV12-4; CDR3: CASSLGRASEAFF; DNA: TGTGCCAGCAGTTTAGGCAGGGCAAGTGAAGCTTTCTTT
length: 15; D: TRBD1; J: TRBJ1-2; size: .; V: TRBV7-3; CDR3: CASSLMDREDYGYTF; DNA: TGTGCCAGCAGCTTAATGGACAGGGAGGACTATGGCTACACCTTC
length: 15; D: .; J: TRBJ1-1; size: few; V: TRBV28; CDR3: CASSLFSRRDTEAFF; DNA: TGTGCCAGCAGTTTATTTTCTCGTCGGGACACTGAAGCTTTCTTT
length: 18; D: TRBD2; J: TRBJ2-3; size: once; V: TRBV7-9; CDR3: CASSGLAGGNPSTDTQYF; DNA: TGTGCCAGCAGTGGACTAGCGGGGGGAAACCCTAGCACAGATACGCAGTATTTT
length: 16; D: TRBD2; J: TRBJ2-1; size: .; V: TRBV7-9; CDR3: CASSLRGSGDLNEQFF; DNA: TGTGCCAGCAGCTTAAGGGGTAGCGGGGATTTGAATGAGCAGTTCTTC
length: 18; D: .; J: TRBJ1-4; size: .; V: TRBV21-1; CDR3: CASSAGTGRFETNEKLFF; DNA: TGTGCCAGCAGCGCAGGGACAGGGAGGTTTGAGACTAATGAAAAACTGTTTTTT